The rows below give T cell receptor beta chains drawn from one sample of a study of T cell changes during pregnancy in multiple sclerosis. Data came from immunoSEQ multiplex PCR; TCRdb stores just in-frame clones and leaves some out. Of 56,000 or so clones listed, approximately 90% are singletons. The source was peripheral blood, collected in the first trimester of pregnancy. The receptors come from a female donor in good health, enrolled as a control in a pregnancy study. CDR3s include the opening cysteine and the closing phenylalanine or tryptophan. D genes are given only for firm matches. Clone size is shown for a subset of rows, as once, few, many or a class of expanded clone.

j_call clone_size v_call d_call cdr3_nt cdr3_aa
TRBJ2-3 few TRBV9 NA TGTGCCAGCAGCGTGAGGGGGGGAAGCACAGATACGCAGTATTTT CASSVRGGSTDTQYF
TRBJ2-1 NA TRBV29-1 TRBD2 TGCAGCGTAGTACTAGCGGGAGATAGGAATGAGCAGTTCTTC CSVVLAGDRNEQFF
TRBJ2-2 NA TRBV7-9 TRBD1 TGTGCCAGCAGCTCCCCCGGAGTCCGGACAGGGGAAACCGGGGAGCTGTTTTTT CASSSPGVRTGETGELFF
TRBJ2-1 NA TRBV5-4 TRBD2 TGTGCCAGCAGCTCTTCCCCGGGGACTAGCGGGAGCGAGCAGTTCTTC CASSSSPGTSGSEQFF
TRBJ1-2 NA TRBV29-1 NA TGCAGCGTCCCCGGATCCTCCCGGAGGGGCTACACCTTC CSVPGSSRRGYTF
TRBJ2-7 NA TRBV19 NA TGTGCCAGTAGTATTTTAGGGGCTGCCGACCACGAGCAGTACTTC CASSILGAADHEQYF
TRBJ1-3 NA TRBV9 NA TGTGCCAGCAGCGGCCCAGCCCAGGGGCGCTCTGGAAACACCATATATTTT CASSGPAQGRSGNTIYF
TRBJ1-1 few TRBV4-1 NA TGCGCCAGCAGCCGAGGACCGGCAGGGGACACTGAAGCTTTCTTT CASSRGPAGDTEAFF
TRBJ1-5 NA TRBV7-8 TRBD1 TGTGCCAGCAGCTTGGGGACAGGCCTTAGCAATCAGCCCCAGCATTTT CASSLGTGLSNQPQHF
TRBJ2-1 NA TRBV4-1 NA TGCGCCAGCAGCCATCTATACAATGAGCAGTTCTTC CASSHLYNEQFF
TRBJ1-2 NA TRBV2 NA TGTGCCAGCGTCCGGGGTTATGGCTACACCTTC CASVRGYGYTF
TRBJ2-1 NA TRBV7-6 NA TGTGCCAGCAGTGACGCGGGACGGACCTACAATGAGCAGTTCTTC CASSDAGRTYNEQFF
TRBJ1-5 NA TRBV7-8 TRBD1 TGTGCCAGCAGCCCAGATGATCAGGGGGCGCATCAGCCCCAGCATTTT CASSPDDQGAHQPQHF
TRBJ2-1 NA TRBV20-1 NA TGCAGTGCTCGGGGATCCTATGAGCAGTTCTTC CSARGSYEQFF
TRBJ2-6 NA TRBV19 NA TGTGCCAGTAGTGGACACACTGGGGCCAACGTCCTGACTTTC CASSGHTGANVLTF
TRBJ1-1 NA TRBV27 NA TGTGCCAGCAGTTTGACAACAGGGAGTGAAGCTTTCTTT CASSLTTGSEAFF
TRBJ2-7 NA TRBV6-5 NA TGTGCCAGCAGTAAAACCCCGACAGTTAACTACGAGCAGTACTTC CASSKTPTVNYEQYF
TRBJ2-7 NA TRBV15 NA TGTGCCACCAGCGCCCAGGGGGGCTACGAGCAGTACTTC CATSAQGGYEQYF
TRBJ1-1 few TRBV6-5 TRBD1 TGTGCCAGCAGCACTACAGGGGGCAACACTGAAGCTTTCTTT CASSTTGGNTEAFF
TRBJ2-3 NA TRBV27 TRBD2 TGTGCCAGCAGTTCCCTAAAAGCGGGAGCCGCAGATACGCAGTATTTT CASSSLKAGAADTQYF
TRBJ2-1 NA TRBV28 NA TGTGCCAGCAGTTCGGGGATGGGGAACAATGAGCAGTTCTTC CASSSGMGNNEQFF
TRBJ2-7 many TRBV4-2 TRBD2 TGTGCCAGCAGCCAAGATGGGACTAGCGGGGCCCACGAGCAGTACTTC CASSQDGTSGAHEQYF
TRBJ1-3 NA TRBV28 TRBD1 TGTGCCAGCTACTCCGTACGGGACAGAACCCTCTCAAGCTCTGGAAACACCATATATTTT CASYSVRDRTLSSSGNTIYF
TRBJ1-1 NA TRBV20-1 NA TGCAGTGCTACCTGGAACACTGAAGCTTTCTTT CSATWNTEAFF
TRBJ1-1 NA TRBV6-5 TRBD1 TGTGCCAGCAGTTCGGCCGGGACAGATACTGAAGCTTTCTTT CASSSAGTDTEAFF
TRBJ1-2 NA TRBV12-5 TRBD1 TGTGCTAGTGGGGGGGGACAGGGGCCTCGGGGTGGCTACACCTTC CASGGGQGPRGGYTF
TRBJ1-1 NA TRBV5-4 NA TGTGCCAGCAGCCTCGAAGTCCTCCCAGACACTGAAGCTTTCTTT CASSLEVLPDTEAFF
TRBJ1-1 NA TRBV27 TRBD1 TGTGCCAGCATCCAGGGGGCAGGCACTGAAGCTTTCTTT CASIQGAGTEAFF
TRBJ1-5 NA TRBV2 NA TGTGCCACATCGGAGGGGAGTCAGCCCCAGCATTTT CATSEGSQPQHF
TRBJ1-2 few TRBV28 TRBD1 TGTGCCAGCAGTGCCGGGACAGGGCCCTATGGCTACACCTTC CASSAGTGPYGYTF
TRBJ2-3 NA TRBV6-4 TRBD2 TGTGCCAGCAGTGACTCTTCTAGCGGGAGCACAGATACGCAGTATTTT CASSDSSSGSTDTQYF
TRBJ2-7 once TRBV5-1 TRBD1 TGCGCCAGCAGCCAGGACAGGGGTTTGGTCGAGCAGTACTTC CASSQDRGLVEQYF
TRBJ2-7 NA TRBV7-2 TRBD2 TGTGCCAGCAGCCGGCGGGGGGGGTCCTACGAGCAGTACTTC CASSRRGGSYEQYF
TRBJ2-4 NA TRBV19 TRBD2 TGTGCCAGTACCATGACTAGCGGGAGTCTCGGAACCAAAAACATTCAGTACTTC CASTMTSGSLGTKNIQYF
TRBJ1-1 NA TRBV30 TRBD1 TGTGCCTGGCAAGGGACAGGGAAAGCTTTCTTT CAWQGTGKAFF
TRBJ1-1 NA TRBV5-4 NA TGTGCCAGCAGCTTCGCCCCGGGACAAGAGAACACTGAAGCTTTCTTT CASSFAPGQENTEAFF
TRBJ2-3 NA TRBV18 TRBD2 TGTGCCAGCTCATCGATAGCGGGAGTCACAGATACGCAGTATTTT CASSSIAGVTDTQYF
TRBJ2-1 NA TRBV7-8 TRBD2 TGTGCCAGCACCACCCAGTGGGCGGGGGGCCCTTACAATGAGCAGTTCTTC CASTTQWAGGPYNEQFF
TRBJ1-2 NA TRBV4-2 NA TGTGCCAGCAGCCAAGCTGCTGGTCAGGGTGGTTATGGCTACACCTTC CASSQAAGQGGYGYTF
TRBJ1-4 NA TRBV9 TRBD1 TGTGCCAGCAGCCTAGGGGGACAGGGGGGTGAAAAACTGTTTTTT CASSLGGQGGEKLFF
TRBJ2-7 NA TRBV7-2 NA TGTGCCAGCAGCATAGACAGGCAATCCTACGAGCAGTACTTC CASSIDRQSYEQYF
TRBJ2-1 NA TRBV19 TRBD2 TGTGCCAGTAGTATTTCGGGACTAGTATACAATGAGCAGTTCTTC CASSISGLVYNEQFF
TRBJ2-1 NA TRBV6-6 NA TGTGCCAGCAGTTACAGCGATGAGCAGTTCTTC CASSYSDEQFF
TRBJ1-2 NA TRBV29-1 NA TGCAGCGTGGCAGGGTTTAGGACCGTTATGGGGACCTTC CSVAGFRTVMGTF
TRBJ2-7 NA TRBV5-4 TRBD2 TGTGCCAGCAGCTCCCCTCAGCTAGCGGCTTTCGAGCAGTACTTC CASSSPQLAAFEQYF